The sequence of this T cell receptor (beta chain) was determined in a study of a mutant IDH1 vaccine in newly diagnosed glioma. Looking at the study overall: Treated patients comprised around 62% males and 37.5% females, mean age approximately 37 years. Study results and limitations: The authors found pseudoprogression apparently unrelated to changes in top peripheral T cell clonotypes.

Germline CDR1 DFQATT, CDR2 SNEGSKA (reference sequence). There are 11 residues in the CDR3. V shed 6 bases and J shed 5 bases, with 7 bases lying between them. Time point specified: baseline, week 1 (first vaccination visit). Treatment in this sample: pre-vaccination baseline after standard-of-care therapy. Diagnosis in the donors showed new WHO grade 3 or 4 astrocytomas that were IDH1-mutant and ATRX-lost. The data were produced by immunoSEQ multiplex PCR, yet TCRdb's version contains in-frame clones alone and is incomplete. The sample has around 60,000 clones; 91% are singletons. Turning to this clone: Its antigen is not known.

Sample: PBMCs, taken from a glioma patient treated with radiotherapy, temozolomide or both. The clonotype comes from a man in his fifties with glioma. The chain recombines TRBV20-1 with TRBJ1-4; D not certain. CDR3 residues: CSAQFNEKLFF. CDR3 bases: TGCAGTGCCCAGTTCAATGAAAAACTGTTTTTT.